The 25 T cell receptor beta chains reported below all come from one sample, sequenced in a study of blood T cell repertoires in COVID-19. Here immunoSEQ multiplex PCR was the method, and the copy in TCRdb shows in-frame clones only, minus some. The sample carries tens of thousands of clones, around 82% recorded once. Sequenced material: peripheral blood. These receptor sequences come from a human donor in a cohort sampled during active COVID-19.

V usage is TRBV2 and J usage is TRBJ2-3, with TRBD2 matching 7 bases. The CDR3 runs to 13 residues. Germline V gene sequence: CDR1 SNHLY, CDR2 FYNNEI. Trimming cost V 7 bases and J 2 bases; bases outside gene matches: 3. The CDR3 spells CASTSGYTDTQYF. The CDR3, as DNA: TGTGCCAGCACTAGCGGATACACAGATACGCAGTATTTT.

V is TRBV27 and J is TRBJ2-5; 7 bases are shared with TRBD2. The CDR3 runs 15 residues. V lost 0 bases, J lost 5 bases, and 6 bases stayed unmatched. Germline loops: CDR1 MNHEY, CDR2 SMNVEV (reference sequence). The CDR3 sequence is CASSLSVGLGETQYF. DNA for the CDR3: TGTGCCAGCAGTTTATCGGTCGGACTAGGGGAGACCCAGTACTTC.

This clone was counted a few times. The CDR3 loop is CASSRDRPLSGANVLTF. CDR3 in DNA: TGTGCCAGCAGCCGGGACAGGCCTTTAAGCGGGGCCAACGTCCTGACTTTC. The rearrangement joins TRBV7-9 to TRBJ2-6; TRBD1 matches 8 bases. V was clipped by 5 bases and J by 4 bases; unmatched bases: 10. Germline CDR1 and CDR2: SEHNR and FQNEAQ (reference sequence). The length of the CDR3 is 17 residues.

The V and J genes are TRBV4-2 and TRBJ1-4; 7 bases are shared with TRBD1. The V gene's germline CDR1 is LGHNA and CDR2 YNFKEQ. The J segment lost 6 bases and the V segment lost 0 bases, leaving 4 bases of the junction unmatched. The CDR3 length is 15 residues. CDR3 in amino acids: CASSQETGKYEKLFF. The CDR3 DNA reads TGTGCCAGCAGCCAAGAGACAGGGAAGTATGAAAAACTGTTTTTT.

This clone appeared a few times. This rearrangement joins TRBV5-1 to TRBJ2-3, with TRBD2 matching 7 bases. The CDR3 is 15 residues long. Germline V gene data show CDR1 as SGHRS and CDR2 as YFSETQ. Trimming at V came to 6 bases and at J to 4 bases, leaving 11 bases not matched to a gene. The CDR3, as DNA: TGCGCCAGCACACCCCTTGCCGCGGGAGCAGATACGCAGTATTTT. It specifies CASTPLAAGADTQYF.

The genes are TRBV10-3 and TRBJ1-2; 10 bases line up with TRBD1. In germline, CDR1 is ENHRY, CDR2 SYGVKD. The J segment lost 6 bases and the V segment lost 3 bases, leaving 10 bases of the junction unmatched. This CDR3 spans 16 amino acids. The CDR3: CAISDQGTDRGHGYTF. The CDR3 DNA is TGTGCCATCAGTGACCAGGGGACCGACAGGGGGCATGGCTACACCTTC.

The V gene is TRBV5-1, the J gene TRBJ2-3; 10 bases are shared with TRBD2. Germline V gene data show CDR1 as SGHRS and CDR2 as YFSETQ. The CDR3 runs 15 residues. After removal of 8 bases from V and 3 bases from J, the junction contained 9 bases not matched to a gene. CDR3 protein: CASGEAGGETDTQYF. The CDR3 DNA follows: TGCGCCAGTGGAGAAGCGGGAGGGGAGACAGATACGCAGTATTTT. Supplemented by reference TRBV5-1 and TRBJ2-3, the full variable domain reads KAGVTQTPRYLIKTRGQQVTLSCSPISGHRSVSWYQQTPGQGLQFLFEYFSETQRNKGNFPGRFSGRQFSNSRSEMNVSTLELGDSALYLCASGEAGGETDTQYFGPGTRLTVL.

V and J are TRBV10-3 and TRBJ2-3, with 8 bases aligning to TRBD2. V shed 7 bases and J 5 bases; nucleotides not matched to a gene: 8. The CDR3 has 14 residues. Germline lookup yields CDR1 ENHRY and CDR2 SYGVKD. CDR3 sequence reads: CAITPGLDLDTQYF. For the CDR3, the DNA is TGTGCCATCACCCCGGGACTAGATTTAGATACGCAGTATTTT.

This clone was seen a handful of times. V gene TRBV10-1 combines with J gene TRBJ2-5, with D perhaps TRBD2 (6 bases). The germline V gene has CDR1 WNHNN and CDR2 SYGVQD (reference sequence). The CDR3 is made up of 15 amino acids. The ends were cut back, 2 bases at V and 1 base at J, with 11 bases in the middle. CDR3 sequence (DNA): TGCGCCAGCAGTGAGGTAAAGGGAGGCCAAGAGACCCAGTACTTC. Amino acid sequence: CASSEVKGGQETQYF.

The chain combines TRBV5-5 with TRBJ2-1; the D is unclear. Germline assignment: CDR1 SGHKS and CDR2 YYEKEE (reference sequence). The CDR3 extends over 14 amino acids. V lost 0 bases, J lost 1 base, and 5 bases lay in between. The CDR3 nucleotides are TGTGCCAGCAGCTTGGACGGGTCCTACAATGAGCAGTTCTTC. This gives the protein CASSLDGSYNEQFF.

In this sample, this clone turned up a few times. The chain is built from TRBV7-6 and TRBJ1-1, with 10 nucleotides matching TRBD1. This CDR3 has 15 amino acids. CDR1 and CDR2 from the germline V gene are SGHVS and FNYEAQ. With 5 bases clipped from V and 4 bases from J, the junction kept 7 bases outside the gene matches. The CDR3 region is CASSLSRDRGTEAFF. The CDR3 DNA follows: TGTGCCAGCAGCCTCTCCCGGGACAGGGGCACTGAAGCTTTCTTT.

The chain is built from TRBV24-1 and TRBJ1-3, with unresolved D. In germline, CDR1 is KGHDR, CDR2 SFDVKD. There are 15 residues in the CDR3. The ends were cut back, 12 bases at V and 0 bases at J, with 17 bases in the middle. This CDR3 reads CAARRAEFSGNTIYF. The CDR3 coding sequence is TGTGCCGCTCGGAGAGCGGAGTTCTCTGGAAACACCATATATTTT.

This chain uses TRBV7-6 with TRBJ2-7, with TRBD2 matching over 13 bases. The V and J ends lost 3 bases and 4 bases, in that order; junction bases with no gene match: 3. Germline CDR1 SGHVS, CDR2 FNYEAQ. There are 15 residues in the CDR3. The CDR3 DNA follows: TGTGCCAGCAGCTTCGGACTAGCGGGGGAATACGAGCAGTACTTC. Protein product: CASSFGLAGEYEQYF.

V is TRBV6-5 and J is TRBJ1-4, with TRBD1 identical over 8 bases. The CDR3 runs to 15 residues. Per the germline V gene, CDR1 is MNHEY and CDR2 is SVGAGI. The trim removed 5 bases at V and 10 bases at J, leaving 12 bases unmatched. Here the CDR3 reads CASSPDRARSGKLFF. CDR3 nucleotide sequence: TGTGCCAGCAGTCCGGACAGGGCTCGGTCGGGAAAACTGTTTTTT.

The chain recombines TRBV11-2 with TRBJ2-3; tentatively, D is TRBD2 (7 bases). V lost 4 bases to trimming and J lost 5 bases, with 25 bases between them. Germline CDR1 SGHAT, CDR2 FQNNGV. The CDR3 consists of 18 residues. The CDR3 nucleotides are TGTGCCAGCAGCTCGCTAGGGGAGGGGACACGGTGGGGAGATACGCAGTATTTT. This sequence encodes CASSSLGEGTRWGDTQYF. Complete variable domain (other parts from reference TRBV11-2 and TRBJ2-3): EAGVAQSPRYKIIEKRQSVAFWCNPISGHATLYWYQQILGQGPKLLIQFQNNGVVDDSQLPKDRFSAERLKGVDSTLKIQPAKLEDSAVYLCASSSLGEGTRWGDTQYFGPGTRLTVL.

The rearrangement joins TRBV24-1 to TRBJ2-7, with 7 bases aligning to TRBD2. CDR1 and CDR2 (germline): KGHDR, SFDVKD. With V trimmed by 8 bases and J by 3 bases, 6 bases remained unmatched. This CDR3 contains 13 residues. In DNA, the CDR3 is TGTGCCACCAATGCGGGAGCTGGCTACGAGCAGTACTTC. Its protein is CATNAGAGYEQYF.

The rearrangement joins TRBV21-1 to TRBJ2-1; TRBD2 is the table's D call and was not checked against the DNA. TRBV21-1 is a pseudogene. This CDR3 comprises 12 residues. The CDR3 here is CASSKTDNEQFF. DNA of the CDR3: TGTGCCAGCAGCAAAACGGACAATGAGCAGTTCTTC.

The J gene is TRBJ2-3, the V gene TRBV30, with D possibly matching TRBD1 (6 bases). Trimming stripped 1 base from V and 6 bases from J, with 14 bases between. Germline lookup yields CDR1 GTSNPN and CDR2 SVGIG (reference sequence). The CDR3 has 14 amino acids. CDR3 protein: CAWSAGGGWDTQYF. DNA for the CDR3: TGTGCCTGGAGTGCTGGGGGCGGATGGGATACGCAGTATTTT.

The J gene is TRBJ2-7, the V gene TRBV5-1; 9 positions agree with TRBD1. Germline V gene sequence: CDR1 SGHRS, CDR2 YFSETQ. V shed 5 bases and J 5 bases; nucleotides not matched to a gene: 8. The CDR3 contains 14 residues. The CDR3 DNA reads TGCGCCAGCAGATTAACAGGGGGCAGAGACGAGCAGTACTTC. It codes for CASRLTGGRDEQYF.

This clone is large by share. The chain employs TRBV4-2 and TRBJ1-2, with D unclear. The CDR3 extends over 16 amino acids. V lost 0 bases, J lost 8 bases, and 19 bases lay in between. Germline CDR1 is LGHNA and CDR2 is YNFKEQ. CDR3 in amino acids: CASSQDRGIAAEGYTF. CDR3 sequence (DNA): TGTGCCAGCAGCCAAGATAGAGGAATAGCCGCGGAGGGCTACACCTTC.

The rearrangement joins TRBV7-6 to TRBJ2-5; TRBD2 matches 8 bases. With 7 bases clipped from V and 4 bases from J, the junction kept 8 bases outside the gene matches. The CDR3 is 14 amino acids. From germline, CDR1 is SGHVS and CDR2 FNYEAQ. In nucleotides, the CDR3 is TGTGCCAGCAAGGGTCGAGCGGGAGTAGAGACCCAGTACTTC. Translating gives CASKGRAGVETQYF.

This sequence joins TRBV7-9 and TRBJ2-5, with TRBD2 matching 7 bases. CDR3 length: 18 amino acids. In germline, CDR1 is SEHNR, CDR2 FQNEAQ (reference sequence). V dropped 5 bases and J dropped 1; count of bases not matched to a gene: 16. The CDR3 region is CASSPGRATRLGQETQYF. CDR3 coding DNA: TGTGCCAGCAGCCCAGGGAGGGCGACTAGGTTGGGCCAAGAGACCCAGTACTTC.

This chain uses TRBV19 with TRBJ2-6; 7 nucleotides match TRBD1. V was clipped by 5 bases and J by 3 bases; unmatched bases: 7. The CDR3 runs to 16 residues. Germline V gives CDR1 LNHDA, CDR2 SQIVND (reference sequence). CDR3 DNA sequence: TGTGCCAGTAGTCGGCAGGGGGTGAGTGGGGCCAACGTCCTGACTTTC. Translation gives CASSRQGVSGANVLTF.

V is TRBV28 and J is TRBJ1-5, with TRBD1 as a possible D gene (5 bases). Germline CDR1 reads MDHEN; CDR2 reads SYDVKM. V was cut by 6 bases and J by 4 bases, with 19 bases left in between. This CDR3 is 16 amino acids long. The CDR3 nucleotides read TGTGCCAGCAGCACCAGCGGTTATGGGGGGAATCAGCCCCAGCATTTT. It yields the protein CASSTSGYGGNQPQHF.

The CDR3 protein is CASQGVTAKNIQYF. CDR3 nucleotides: TGTGCCAGCCAAGGGGTTACAGCCAAAAACATTCAGTACTTC. The rearrangement links TRBV11-2 to TRBJ2-4, with a possible D match to TRBD1 (5 bases). The germline gives CDR1 SGHAT, CDR2 FQNNGV. V lost 8 bases and J 0 bases, leaving 11 bases between the germline ends. The CDR3 is 14 residues long.